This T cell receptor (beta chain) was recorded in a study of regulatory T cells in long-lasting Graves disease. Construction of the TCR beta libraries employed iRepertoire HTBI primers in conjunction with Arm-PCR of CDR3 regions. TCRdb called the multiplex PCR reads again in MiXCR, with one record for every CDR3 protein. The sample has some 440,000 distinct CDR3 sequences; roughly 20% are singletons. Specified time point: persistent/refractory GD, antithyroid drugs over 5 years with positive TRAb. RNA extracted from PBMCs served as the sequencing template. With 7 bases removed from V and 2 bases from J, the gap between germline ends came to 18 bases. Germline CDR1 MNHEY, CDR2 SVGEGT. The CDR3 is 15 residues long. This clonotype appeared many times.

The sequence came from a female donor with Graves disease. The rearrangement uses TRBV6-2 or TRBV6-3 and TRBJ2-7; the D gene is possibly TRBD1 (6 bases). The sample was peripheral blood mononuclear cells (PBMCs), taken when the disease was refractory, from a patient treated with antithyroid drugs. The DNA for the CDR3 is TGTGCCAGCATCCAGGGGTCTAGCATAGCCTACGAGCAGTACTTC. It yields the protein CASIQGSSIAYEQYF.